The 22 T cell receptor beta chains below all came from one sample that was sequenced in a study of shared clonotypes between healthy human individuals (dated by TCRdb to 2020 to 2022). Library creation used the immunoSEQ multiplex PCR assay. Sourced from immuneACCESS, this table was stored by TCRdb with only in-frame sequences that have V and J called. A share of the clones is absent; for the studies checked, an unresolved V gene accounts for under half, and the remainder has no known explanation. Counted in this sample were 2 million to 2.5 million clones; approximately 95% of them appeared once. Clones ranked in the top ten supply around 0.13% of the sample. The sequencing input was naive CD4+ T cells sorted from blood. This specimen's cell subset or site label, per the study, means: CD45RA+ positively selected. The receptors derive from a man aged 18 to 30 in good health.

About this clone itself: This sample includes further DNA sequences coding for the same CDR3. V and J are TRBV5-1 and TRBJ2-3; D possibly uses TRBD1 or TRBD2 (6 bases each). The CDR3 is 14 amino acids. Trimming pared 0 bases from V and 5 bases from J, leaving 10 bases between. Germline CDR1 SGHRS, CDR2 YFSETQ. The CDR3 DNA follows: TGCGCCAGCAGCTTGGAGGGGGGAGGAGATACGCAGTATTTT. Its translation: CASSLEGGGDTQYF.

The chain carries TRBV10-3 and TRBJ1-5, with 7 bases that match TRBD1. The germline V gene encodes CDR1 ENHRY and CDR2 SYGVKD. The ends lost 2 bases at V and 1 base at J; junction bases unmatched: 5. This CDR3 has 16 residues. This CDR3 reads CAISERGQGSNQPQHF. The CDR3 nucleotides are TGTGCCATCAGTGAGAGGGGGCAGGGCAGCAATCAGCCCCAGCATTTT.

The chain couples TRBV18 to TRBJ2-1; D assignment may be TRBD1 or TRBD2 (6 bases each). V shed 1 base and J shed 5 bases, with 12 bases lying between them. The germline CDR1 and CDR2 sequences are KGHSH and LQKENI. The CDR3 has 15 amino acids. The CDR3 region has the DNA TGTGCCAGCTCACCACTAGGGGGGCGAGACAATGAGCAGTTCTTC. Encoded protein: CASSPLGGRDNEQFF.

The J gene is TRBJ1-1, the V gene TRBV28; D may be TRBD1 (5 bases). The CDR3 length is 17 residues. Per germline, CDR1 MDHEN and CDR2 SYDVKM. V dropped 10 bases and J dropped 3 bases, with 27 bases sitting between them. This CDR3 reads CAILEGTHVNLDTEAFF. The CDR3 region has the DNA TGTGCCATCTTAGAGGGGACGCACGTAAATTTGGACACTGAAGCTTTCTTT.

In its sample, this clone was seen once. The chain recombines TRBV29-1 with TRBJ2-2; 8 bases align to TRBD2. This CDR3 is built from 15 residues. Trimming took 2 bases from V and 3 from J; bases not matched to a gene: 5. The germline V gene encodes CDR1 SQVTM and CDR2 ANQGSEA. CDR3 amino acids: CSVELGGGYTGELFF. The CDR3 DNA reads as TGCAGCGTTGAACTCGGCGGGGGGTACACCGGGGAGCTGTTTTTT.

This chain uses TRBV10-3 with TRBJ1-4; D not resolved. CDR1 ENHRY and CDR2 SYGVKD come from the germline V gene. The CDR3 contains 13 residues. Trimming removed 0 bases at V and 8 bases at J, with 7 bases between. DNA for the CDR3: TGTGCCATCAGTGAGTCGATGGGGGAAAAACTGTTTTTT. The encoded protein is CAISESMGEKLFF.

As for this clone: Other DNA sequences from this sample encode an identical CDR3 as well. The J gene is TRBJ2-7, the V gene TRBV5-1, with a tentative D call TRBD2 (5 bases). The V gene lost 0 bases and the J gene lost 0 bases, with 10 bases spanning the gap. The CDR3 is 15 amino acids. Germline CDR1 is SGHRS and CDR2 is YFSETQ. The CDR3 spells CASSLAGGSSYEQYF. CDR3 nucleotide sequence: TGCGCCAGCAGCTTGGCTGGAGGTAGCTCCTACGAGCAGTACTTC. Supplemented by reference TRBV5-1 and TRBJ2-7, the full variable domain reads KAGVTQTPRYLIKTRGQQVTLSCSPISGHRSVSWYQQTPGQGLQFLFEYFSETQRNKGNFPGRFSGRQFSNSRSEMNVSTLELGDSALYLCASSLAGGSSYEQYFGPGTRLTVT.

A remark on this clone: Additional DNA sequences in this sample encode the identical CDR3. V usage is TRBV6-5 and J usage is TRBJ2-5, with 10 positions matching TRBD1. Germline trimming cut 6 bases from V and 5 bases from J; bases unmatched to any gene: 3. Germline assignment: CDR1 MNHEY and CDR2 SVGAGI. CDR3 length: 13 amino acids. In DNA form, the CDR3 reads TGTGCCAGCAGCCGGACAGGGGGGGAGACCCAGTACTTC. Its translation is CASSRTGGETQYF.

The J gene is TRBJ2-3, the V gene TRBV9; D is unresolved. From germline, CDR1 is SGDLS and CDR2 YYNGEE. V dropped 0 bases and J dropped 2 bases, with 7 bases sitting between them. This CDR3 has 14 residues. The CDR3 loop reads CASSVGPDTDTQYF. The CDR3 DNA sequence: TGTGCCAGCAGCGTAGGTCCAGACACAGATACGCAGTATTTT. The full variable domain, in which reference TRBV9 and TRBJ2-3 provide the parts outside the CDR3, is DSGVTQTPKHLITATGQRVTLRCSPRSGDLSVYWYQQSLDQGLQFLIQYYNGEERAKGNILERFSAQQFPDLHSELNLSSLELGDSALYFCASSVGPDTDTQYFGPGTRLTVL.

The chain carries TRBV6-5 and TRBJ2-2, with a possible D match to TRBD1 (5 bases). Germline V CDR1 and CDR2: MNHEY, SVGAGI. CDR3 length: 12 amino acids. V was clipped by 6 bases and J by 6 bases, with 8 bases between them. The DNA for the CDR3 is TGTGCCAGCAGGACAGTTTCCGGGGAGCTGTTTTTT. Protein: CASRTVSGELFF.

Worth noting for this clone: The sample has other DNA sequences that encode this CDR3 too. The chain carries TRBV30 and TRBJ1-1, with unresolved D. CDR1 and CDR2 from the germline V gene are GTSNPN and SVGIG (reference sequence). The CDR3 sequence is 12 residues long. V gave up 1 base and J gave up 4 bases, with 7 bases separating them. CDR3 protein: CAWSAGSTEAFF. CDR3 nucleotide sequence: TGTGCCTGGAGTGCTGGCAGCACTGAAGCTTTCTTT.

J is TRBJ2-3 and V is TRBV4-1; D is tentatively TRBD1 or TRBD2 (6 bases each). Trimming stripped 3 bases from V and 7 bases from J, with 17 bases between. CDR3 length: 15 residues. Germline lookup yields CDR1 MGHRA and CDR2 YSYEKL. The DNA for the CDR3 is TGCGCCAGCAGCCAGCGGAGGGGGGATTCTAATACGCAGTATTTT. Translated: CASSQRRGDSNTQYF.

The chain carries TRBV6-5 and TRBJ1-2, with unresolved D. The CDR3 extends over 13 amino acids. CDR1 MNHEY and CDR2 SVGAGI come from the germline V gene. V dropped 0 bases and J dropped 5 bases, with 7 bases sitting between them. DNA of the CDR3: TGTGCCAGCAGTTACTCCAAGCGGTATGGCTACACCTTC. Translated: CASSYSKRYGYTF.

This chain uses TRBV5-4 with TRBJ1-2; 8 nucleotides line up with TRBD1. This CDR3 spans 16 amino acids. After removal of 0 bases from V and 6 bases from J, the junction contained 10 bases not matched to a gene. The germline gives CDR1 SGHNT, CDR2 YYREEE (reference sequence). Here the CDR3 DNA reads TGTGCCAGCAGCTTGGGCACAGGACAGGGCTTAGATGGCTACACCTTC. This gives the protein CASSLGTGQGLDGYTF.

This clone was seen just once. The chain couples TRBV11-2 to TRBJ2-5; D is ambiguous. V gave up 4 bases and J gave up 5 bases, with 20 bases separating them. This CDR3 comprises 16 residues. From germline, CDR1 is SGHAT and CDR2 FQNNGV. CDR3 DNA sequence: TGTGCCAGCAGCTCAAGACGGCGGCTAGTGGGTGAGACCCAGTACTTC. It translates to CASSSRRRLVGETQYF.

The chain uses TRBV30 and TRBJ2-7, with unresolved D. V was cut by 2 bases and J by 2 bases, with 7 bases left in between. The V gene's germline CDR1 is GTSNPN and CDR2 SVGIG (reference sequence). This CDR3 is 12 amino acids long. As DNA, the CDR3 is TGTGCCTGGAGTATTTTAACCTACGAGCAGTACTTC. Translation gives CAWSILTYEQYF.

The chain is built from TRBV30 and TRBJ2-1; 8 bases map to TRBD2. This CDR3 has 15 residues. The germline CDR1 and CDR2 sequences are GTSNPN and SVGIG (reference sequence). V lost 0 bases, J lost 7 bases, and 8 bases stayed unmatched. CDR3 nucleotide sequence: TGTGCCTGGAGTGTAATGGCGGGAGGTGCAAATGAGCAGTTCTTC. This codes for CAWSVMAGGANEQFF.

This chain joins TRBV30 and TRBJ2-7; D may correspond to TRBD1 or TRBD2 (5 bases each). Trimming took 3 bases from V and 3 from J, leaving 18 bases between them. Germline CDR1 is GTSNPN and CDR2 is SVGIG (reference sequence). The CDR3 has 15 residues. CDR3 sequence reads: CAWRKWGRGRYEQYF. The CDR3, as DNA: TGTGCCTGGAGAAAATGGGGAAGGGGACGCTACGAGCAGTACTTC.

The chain uses TRBV29-1 and TRBJ1-1; TRBD1 might be the D (5 bases). There are 12 residues in the CDR3. Germline assignment: CDR1 SQVTM and CDR2 ANQGSEA. Trimming removed 7 bases from V and 1 base from J, with 10 bases in between. CDR3 residues: CSAKQANTEAFF. For the CDR3, the DNA is TGCAGCGCCAAACAGGCGAACACTGAAGCTTTCTTT.

The chain recombines TRBV7-9 with TRBJ1-6; 7 nucleotides align to TRBD1. V was clipped by 5 bases and J by 6 bases; unmatched bases: 13. From germline, CDR1 is SEHNR and CDR2 FQNEAQ (reference sequence). The CDR3 is made up of 17 amino acids. The DNA for the CDR3 is TGTGCCAGCAGCGGGGGACAGCAAGAGAACGTTAATTCACCCCTCCACTTT. Its protein product is CASSGGQQENVNSPLHF.

The chain joins TRBV5-6 to TRBJ2-7; D is possibly TRBD2 (6 bases). The germline V gene encodes CDR1 SGHDT and CDR2 YYEEEE. The CDR3 consists of 12 residues. The germline V and J ends were trimmed by 6 bases and 6 bases, with 13 bases remaining between them. The CDR3 coding sequence is TGTGCCAGCAATAGGAGGGCTACCGAGCAGTACTTC. It yields the protein CASNRRATEQYF.

The gene calls are TRBV28 and TRBJ2-7, with TRBD1 matching 9 bases. Germline V gene lookup returns CDR1 MDHEN and CDR2 SYDVKM. V lost 7 bases to trimming and J lost 6 bases; unmatched junction nucleotides: 10. The length of the CDR3 is 14 residues. CDR3 region: CASMLPTGGGEQYF. CDR3 in DNA: TGTGCCAGCATGCTACCGACAGGGGGTGGCGAGCAGTACTTC. The full variable domain, with the rest looked up from reference TRBV28 and TRBJ2-7, is DVKVTQSSRYLVKRTGEKVFLECVQDMDHENMFWYRQDPGLGLRLIYFSYDVKMKEKGDIPEGYSVSREKKERFSLILESASTNQTSMYLCASMLPTGGGEQYFGPGTRLTVT.